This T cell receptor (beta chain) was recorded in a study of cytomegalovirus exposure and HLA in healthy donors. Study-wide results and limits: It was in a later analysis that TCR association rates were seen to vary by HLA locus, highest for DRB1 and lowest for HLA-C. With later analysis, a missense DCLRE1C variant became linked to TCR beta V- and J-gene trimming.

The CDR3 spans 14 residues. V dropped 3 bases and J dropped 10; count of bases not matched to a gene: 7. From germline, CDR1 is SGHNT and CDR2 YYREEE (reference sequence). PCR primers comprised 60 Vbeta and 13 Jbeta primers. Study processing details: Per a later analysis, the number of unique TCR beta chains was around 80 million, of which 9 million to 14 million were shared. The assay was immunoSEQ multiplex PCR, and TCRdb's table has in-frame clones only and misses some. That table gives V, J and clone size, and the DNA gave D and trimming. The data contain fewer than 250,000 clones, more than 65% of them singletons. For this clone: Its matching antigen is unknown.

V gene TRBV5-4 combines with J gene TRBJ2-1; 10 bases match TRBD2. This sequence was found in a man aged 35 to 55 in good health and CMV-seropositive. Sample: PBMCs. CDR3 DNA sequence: TGTGCCAGCAGCTCTAGCGGGGGAGGTGTCGAGCAGTTCTTC. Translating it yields CASSSSGGGVEQFF.